The 25 T cell receptor beta chains listed next were all sequenced from one sample in a study of blood T cell repertoires in COVID-19. Clones were read by immunoSEQ multiplex PCR, and TCRdb kept only the in-frame ones, dropping some. The data hold 250,000 to 350,000 clones, with about nine tenths observed a single time. The sequenced sample was peripheral blood. Receptors originate from a woman under 40 with COVID-19, enrolled during active disease.

CDR3 region: CASSSVLLGQGYGYTF. Here the CDR3 DNA reads TGTGCCAGTAGTTCTGTCCTCCTCGGACAGGGGTATGGCTACACCTTC. The rearrangement links TRBV19 to TRBJ1-2; 9 bases are a match to TRBD1. Germline values: CDR1 LNHDA, CDR2 SQIVND (reference sequence). This CDR3 is built from 16 residues. J gave up 5 bases and V 5 bases, and 12 bases lay outside the gene matches. The variable domain in full, completed from reference TRBV19 and TRBJ1-2, reads DGGITQSPKYLFRKEGQNVTLSCEQNLNHDAMYWYRQDPGQGLRLIYYSQIVNDFQKGDIAEGYSVSREKKESFPLTVTSAQKNPTAFYLCASSSVLLGQGYGYTFGSGTRLTVV.

The rearrangement joins TRBV29-1 to TRBJ1-1, with D tentatively TRBD1 (6 bases). The CDR3 runs 15 residues. Germline V gives CDR1 SQVTM, CDR2 ANQGSEA. V dropped 0 bases and J dropped 1 base, with 12 bases sitting between them. The CDR3 sequence: CSVEDPGHSNTEAFF. CDR3 sequence (DNA): TGCAGCGTTGAAGACCCGGGACACTCGAACACTGAAGCTTTCTTT.

This chain uses TRBV18 with TRBJ2-5; the D is unclear. V lost 6 bases and J lost 5, with 19 bases in between. Germline V gene lookup returns CDR1 KGHSH and CDR2 LQKENI. The CDR3 runs 15 residues. CDR3 in DNA: TGTGCCAGCTCGTCTCCACTACCCCTCCGGGAGACCCAGTACTTC. Protein sequence: CASSSPLPLRETQYF.

This clone was counted once. The chain joins TRBV28 to TRBJ1-4, with D uncertain. This CDR3 spans 14 amino acids. CDR1 is MDHEN and CDR2 is SYDVKM in the germline V gene. Trimming took 3 bases from V and 6 from J, leaving 11 bases between them. The CDR3 coding sequence is TGTGCCAGCAGTTTCACCAGTGGCTATGAAAAACTGTTTTTT. It encodes CASSFTSGYEKLFF.

The chain is built from TRBV28 and TRBJ2-1, with D possibly TRBD2 on 5 matching bases. Germline loops: CDR1 MDHEN, CDR2 SYDVKM. This CDR3 is 15 amino acids long. The ends were cut back, 2 bases at V and 6 bases at J, with 14 bases in the middle. The CDR3 loop is CASSLTGRISNEQFF. The CDR3 DNA reads as TGTGCCAGCAGTTTAACGGGAAGGATTAGCAATGAGCAGTTCTTC.

V gene TRBV6-1 combines with J gene TRBJ1-1; the D is unclear. The length of the CDR3 is 15 residues. The V and J ends lost 0 bases and 0 bases respectively, with 8 bases between them. Germline CDR1 and CDR2: MNHNS and SASEGT. CDR3 sequence (DNA): TGTGCCAGCAGTGAAGCGAACAGTATGAACACTGAAGCTTTCTTT. Its protein is CASSEANSMNTEAFF.

This chain joins TRBV5-1 and TRBJ2-3, with 7 bases that match TRBD1. Germline lookup yields CDR1 SGHRS and CDR2 YFSETQ. Trimming took 3 bases from V and 4 from J; bases not matched to a gene: 5. The CDR3 loop spans 14 amino acids. This chain's CDR3 is CASSWGTDPDTQYF. The CDR3 coding sequence is TGCGCCAGCAGCTGGGGGACAGATCCAGATACGCAGTATTTT.

The chain links TRBV30 to TRBJ2-1; tentatively, D is TRBD2 (6 bases). Germline CDR1 is GTSNPN and CDR2 is SVGIG (reference sequence). This CDR3 spans 15 amino acids. With 2 bases removed from V and 7 bases from J, the gap between germline ends came to 18 bases. CDR3 DNA: TGTGCCTGGAGTCGCGGGACTCTCCTTAGGAATGAGCAGTTCTTC. Protein product: CAWSRGTLLRNEQFF.

This chain joins TRBV30 and TRBJ2-7, with a tentative D call TRBD1 (5 bases). Germline values: CDR1 GTSNPN, CDR2 SVGIG (reference sequence). The CDR3 has 13 residues. V shed 5 bases and J shed 3 bases, with 14 bases lying between them. The CDR3 protein is CAWDTGRSYEQYF. In DNA, the CDR3 is TGTGCCTGGGATACAGGTAGGAGCTACGAGCAGTACTTC.

The V call is TRBV24-1, the J call TRBJ1-1; the D gene is possibly TRBD1 (5 bases). Germline V lookup: CDR1 KGHDR, CDR2 SFDVKD. The CDR3 has 12 amino acids. Trimming shortened V by 0 bases and J by 14 bases, and 12 bases separated the two germline ends. CDR3 residues: CATSDLQGQVFF. CDR3 nucleotide sequence: TGTGCCACCAGTGATTTGCAGGGCCAGGTGTTCTTT.

The chain recombines TRBV2 with TRBJ2-2; 14 bases align to TRBD2. This CDR3 contains 18 residues. The germline gives CDR1 SNHLY, CDR2 FYNNEI. Germline trimming cut 4 bases from V and 6 bases from J; bases unmatched to any gene: 10. The CDR3 is CASSGGLAGGPGSGELFF. CDR3 coding DNA: TGTGCCAGCAGTGGCGGACTAGCGGGAGGCCCCGGCTCCGGGGAGCTGTTTTTT.

The genes are TRBV11-2 and TRBJ2-7, with D possibly TRBD2 on 5 matching bases. CDR1 is SGHAT and CDR2 is FQNNGV in the germline V gene. V was clipped by 6 bases and J by 3 bases, with 27 bases between them. CDR3 length: 18 residues. The CDR3 is CASSHPPLLGRRDYEQYF. Written as DNA, the CDR3 is TGTGCCAGCAGTCACCCCCCTTTATTAGGGCGACGGGACTACGAGCAGTACTTC.

J is TRBJ2-1 and V is TRBV25-1; 12 nucleotides match TRBD2. The CDR3 is made up of 17 amino acids. Germline V lookup: CDR1 MGHDK, CDR2 SYGVNS. V lost 6 bases to trimming and J lost 6 bases; unmatched junction nucleotides: 12. The CDR3 region is CASSPPGLAGGGNEQFF. The DNA of the CDR3 is TGTGCCAGCAGCCCCCCTGGCCTAGCGGGAGGGGGCAATGAGCAGTTCTTC.

This rearrangement joins TRBV28 to TRBJ2-3; D ambiguous. This CDR3 is 13 amino acids long. Looked up from germline, CDR1 is MDHEN and CDR2 is SYDVKM. The V end lost 2 bases, the J end lost 9 bases, and 12 bases lay between the germline ends. The CDR3 region is CASSLSPVETQYF. The CDR3 coding sequence is TGTGCCAGCAGTTTAAGCCCTGTCGAAACGCAGTATTTT.

This clone occurred once. The CDR3 protein is CASRLGQGTYEQYF. The CDR3 DNA reads as TGTGCCAGCAGGCTGGGACAGGGGACCTACGAGCAGTACTTC. The chain joins TRBV28 to TRBJ2-7; 10 positions match TRBD1. Germline V gene sequence: CDR1 MDHEN, CDR2 SYDVKM. J lost 2 bases, V lost 6 bases, and 4 bases had no gene match. The CDR3 loop spans 14 amino acids. The whole variable domain, filled in from reference TRBV28 and TRBJ2-7, reads DVKVTQSSRYLVKRTGEKVFLECVQDMDHENMFWYRQDPGLGLRLIYFSYDVKMKEKGDIPEGYSVSREKKERFSLILESASTNQTSMYLCASRLGQGTYEQYFGPGTRLTVT.

The chain couples TRBV28 to TRBJ2-2, with D maybe TRBD1 (7 bases). CDR1 is MDHEN and CDR2 is SYDVKM in the germline V gene. V dropped 8 bases and J dropped 6 bases, with 22 bases sitting between them. This CDR3 is 16 amino acids long. The CDR3 loop reads CASSDLGGQSPGELFF. DNA of the CDR3: TGTGCCAGCTCAGACCTGGGGGGACAGTCCCCCGGGGAGCTGTTTTTT.

The CDR3 here is CASSGRRMGGLNTEAFF. CDR3 bases: TGTGCCAGTAGTGGACGGAGGATGGGGGGACTAAACACTGAAGCTTTCTTT. The genes are TRBV19 and TRBJ1-1; D perhaps matches TRBD1 (5 bases). This CDR3 spans 17 amino acids. V gave up 5 bases and J gave up 2 bases, with 21 bases separating them. Germline V gene data show CDR1 as LNHDA and CDR2 as SQIVND (reference sequence).

This rearrangement joins TRBV29-1 to TRBJ2-7, with 9 bases fitting TRBD1. The CDR3 extends over 14 amino acids. CDR1 and CDR2 from the germline V gene are SQVTM and ANQGSEA. V trimming: 6 bases; J trimming: 0 bases; junction bases outside the gene matches: 6. CDR3 sequence (DNA): TGCAGCGTGGGGGACAGGGCCCTCTCCTACGAGCAGTACTTC. As protein: CSVGDRALSYEQYF.

This chain joins TRBV2 and TRBJ1-1; D is possibly TRBD1 (5 bases). The CDR3 has 11 residues. The V and J ends lost 7 bases and 4 bases respectively, with 7 bases between them. CDR1 and CDR2 from the germline V gene are SNHLY and FYNNEI. CDR3 bases: TGTGCCAGCACGGGGGGCACTGAAGCTTTCTTT. It is translated as CASTGGTEAFF.

V is TRBV19 and J is TRBJ2-7, with TRBD1 as a possible D gene (5 bases). CDR1 is LNHDA, CDR2 SQIVND, per germline (reference sequence). The CDR3 loop spans 14 amino acids. The V gene lost 3 bases and the J gene lost 9 bases, with 18 bases spanning the gap. Here the CDR3 DNA reads TGTGCCAGTAGTATGGGTCAGGGCTCTAACGGGCAGTACTTC. Amino acid sequence: CASSMGQGSNGQYF.

CDR3 amino acids: CASSTGQVAGNTIYF. In DNA, the CDR3 is TGTGCCAGCTCAACAGGACAGGTGGCTGGAAACACCATATATTTT. The chain recombines TRBV18 with TRBJ1-3, with 7 bases matching TRBD1. V shed 5 bases, J shed 2 bases, and the junction held 6 bases outside the gene matches. Per the germline V gene, CDR1 is KGHSH and CDR2 is LQKENI. The CDR3 runs 15 residues.

As concerns this clone: Additional DNA sequences in this sample encode the identical CDR3. This chain uses TRBV2 with TRBJ1-5; 7 nucleotides agree with TRBD1. Losses at the gene ends were 4 bases for V and 2 bases for J; bases not matched to a gene: 5. Germline V gene lookup returns CDR1 SNHLY and CDR2 FYNNEI. This CDR3 region has 15 residues. CDR3 in amino acids: CASSGYRGGNQPQHF. The CDR3 region has the DNA TGTGCCAGCAGTGGGTACAGGGGCGGCAATCAGCCCCAGCATTTT.

V usage is TRBV28 and J usage is TRBJ2-1; D gene unclear. Germline CDR1 and CDR2: MDHEN and SYDVKM. This CDR3 is 15 amino acids long. Between the trimmed V and J ends, which lost 1 base and 6 bases, there was a span of 13 bases. The CDR3 DNA reads TGTGCCAGCAGTTTATCGTGGCTCCCAAGCAATGAGCAGTTCTTC. This translates into CASSLSWLPSNEQFF.

The chain combines TRBV4-3 with TRBJ1-1, with 9 bases fitting TRBD1. The V segment lost 3 bases and the J segment 4 bases; nucleotides outside the gene matches: 3. The CDR3 extends over 14 amino acids. Germline assignment: CDR1 LGHNA and CDR2 YSLEER. CDR3 loop: CASSQEQGATEAFF. CDR3 coding DNA: TGCGCCAGCAGCCAGGAACAGGGGGCCACTGAAGCTTTCTTT.

The rearrangement uses TRBV4-2 and TRBJ2-2; possibly TRBD1 for D (7 bases). Germline loops: CDR1 LGHNA, CDR2 YNFKEQ. V lost 3 bases to trimming and J lost 2 bases, with 22 bases between them. CDR3 length: 19 amino acids. CDR3 bases: TGTGCCAGCAGCCAGGGCGACAGGGTATTCGGGGGTAACACCGGGGAGCTGTTTTTT. Encoded protein: CASSQGDRVFGGNTGELFF.